Listed below are T cell receptor beta chains from one sample, sequenced in a study of human T cells and chemical hapten exposure. Using its own MiXCR run on the RACE reads, TCRdb lists one record per CDR3 protein. The sample has 95,000 to 150,000 distinct CDR3 sequences, around 11% seen once. The input for sequencing was whole blood, taken in connection with sensitization to the hapten diphenylcyclopropenone (DPC). The receptors come from a woman between 50 and 59 years old with alopecia areata. Some clones in this sample may be carry-over from other donors' samples. Both conserved end residues are part of each CDR3. The D gene is left open where the match is weak. The size of a clone is reported for some rows only, either as once, few or many, or as a class for expanded clones.

>11|TRBJ2-5|TRBV12-5|NA|NA
TGTGCTAGTGCCTGCGAAGAGACCCAGTACTTC
CASACEETQYF
>13|TRBJ2-1|TRBV6-1|NA|NA
TGTGCCAGCAGTGAAGCCTCCTATAGTGAGCAGTTCTTC
CASSEASYSEQFF
>11|TRBJ2-7|TRBV5-5|NA|NA
TGTGCCAGCAGCCTACAGGGGAGGGGGTACTTC
CASSLQGRGYF
>15|TRBJ2-7|TRBV7-9|NA|NA
TGTGCCAGCAGCCCTGACAGGAGTCTAGTCCCGGAGCAGTACTTC
CASSPDRSLVPEQYF
>13|TRBJ1-3|TRBV12-5|NA|few
TGTGCTAGTGGTTTGGTGCCTGGAAACACCATATATTTT
CASGLVPGNTIYF
>14|TRBJ2-3|TRBV13|TRBD2|few
TGTGCCAGCAGCCCCCGTAGCGGGGGAGATACGCAGTATTTT
CASSPRSGGDTQYF
>14|TRBJ2-1|TRBV6-1|TRBD2|many
TGTGCCAGCAGTCCGTCCCGGACTAGCGGGGAGCAGTTCTTC
CASSPSRTSGEQFF
>13|TRBJ1-4|TRBV5-1|NA|NA
TGCGCCAGCAGCTTGGTAGGGCCTGAAAAACTGTTTTTT
CASSLVGPEKLFF
>14|TRBJ2-3|TRBV6-2/TRBV6-3|NA|few
TGTGCCAGCAGTTACTGGCCTGTTGCAGATACGCAGTATTTT
CASSYWPVADTQYF
>16|TRBJ2-6|TRBV7-6|NA|many
TGTGCCAGCAGCTTAAATACAAACTCTGGGGCCAACGTCCTGACTTTC
CASSLNTNSGANVLTF
>14|TRBJ1-5|TRBV12-3/TRBV12-4|NA|few
TGTGCCAGCAGTTGGAGAGGTAGCAATCAGCCCCAGCATTTT
CASSWRGSNQPQHF
>14|TRBJ2-7|TRBV7-6|TRBD1|few
TGTGCCAGCAGCCCCGACAGGGAGCGAAGCGAGCAGTACTTC
CASSPDRERSEQYF